Sequencing of this T cell receptor (beta chain) was carried out in a study of blood T cell repertoires in COVID-19. Whole-study context: Collection of acute and convalescent COVID-19 samples took place in the United States, Italy and Spain. From T cells, B-cell-depleted T cells, or PBMCs came the material, which was cDNA or gDNA.

Trimming removed 3 bases from V and 4 bases from J, with 12 bases in between. Germline CDR1 reads SQVTM; CDR2 reads ANQGSEA. There are 13 residues in the CDR3. Study processing details: It was from reference gene primer amplification that nucleated cell counts were estimated. The protocol was immunoSEQ multiplex PCR, while the TCRdb copy is restricted to in-frame clones and leaves out a portion. The D gene and trimming were derived from the DNA, and the V and J assignments and clone size from that table. In the table there are over 95,000 clones, 85% of which are singletons. The receptor's source is a human donor in a cohort sampled during active COVID-19. The sequencing input was peripheral blood. The rearrangement joins TRBV29-1 to TRBJ1-1, with D possibly TRBD1 on 5 matching bases. The CDR3: CSVEGGGGTEAFF. CDR3 in DNA: TGCAGCGTTGAGGGCGGGGGGGGCACTGAAGCTTTCTTT.